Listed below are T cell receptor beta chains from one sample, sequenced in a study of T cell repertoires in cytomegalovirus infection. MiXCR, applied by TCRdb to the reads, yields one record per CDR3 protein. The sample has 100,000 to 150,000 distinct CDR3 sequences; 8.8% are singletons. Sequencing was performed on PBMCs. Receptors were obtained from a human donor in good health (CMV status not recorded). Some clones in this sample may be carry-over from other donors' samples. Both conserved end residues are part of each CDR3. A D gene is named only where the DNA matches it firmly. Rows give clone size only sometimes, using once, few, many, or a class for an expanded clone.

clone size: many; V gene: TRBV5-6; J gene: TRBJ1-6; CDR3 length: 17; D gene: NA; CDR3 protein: CASSSPDSGSYNSPLHF; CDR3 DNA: TGTGCCAGCAGCTCCCCCGACAGCGGCTCCTATAATTCACCCCTCCACTTT
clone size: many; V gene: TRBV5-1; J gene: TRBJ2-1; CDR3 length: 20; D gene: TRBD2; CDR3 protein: CASSLKGVASGGPVHNEQFF; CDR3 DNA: TGCGCCAGCAGCTTGAAGGGCGTAGCTAGCGGGGGCCCAGTCCACAATGAGCAGTTCTTC
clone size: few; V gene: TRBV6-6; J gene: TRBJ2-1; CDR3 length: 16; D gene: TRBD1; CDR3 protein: CASTKDRGKSYNEQFF; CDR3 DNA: TGTGCCAGCACAAAGGACAGGGGGAAATCCTACAATGAGCAGTTCTTC
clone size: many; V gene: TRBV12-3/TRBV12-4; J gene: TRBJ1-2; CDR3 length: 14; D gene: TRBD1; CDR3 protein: CASSTGTGNYGYTF; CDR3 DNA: TGTGCCAGCAGCACCGGGACAGGGAACTATGGCTACACCTTC
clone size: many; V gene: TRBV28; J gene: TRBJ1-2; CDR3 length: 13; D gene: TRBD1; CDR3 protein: CASQGDRAGGYTF; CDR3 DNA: TGTGCCAGTCAGGGTGACAGGGCGGGAGGCTACACCTTC
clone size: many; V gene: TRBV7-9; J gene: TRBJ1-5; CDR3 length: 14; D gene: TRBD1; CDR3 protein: CASSLDRGDQPQHF; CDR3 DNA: TGTGCCAGCAGCTTAGACAGGGGAGACCAGCCCCAGCATTTT
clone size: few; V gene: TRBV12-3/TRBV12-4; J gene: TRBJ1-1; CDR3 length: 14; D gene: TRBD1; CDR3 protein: CASTLTGYTTEAFF; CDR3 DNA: TGTGCCAGCACCTTGACAGGGTATACCACTGAAGCTTTCTTT
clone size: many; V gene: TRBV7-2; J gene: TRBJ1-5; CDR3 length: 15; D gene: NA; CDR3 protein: CASSVRGYSNQPQHF; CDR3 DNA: TGTGCCAGCAGCGTGCGGGGATATAGCAATCAGCCCCAGCATTTT
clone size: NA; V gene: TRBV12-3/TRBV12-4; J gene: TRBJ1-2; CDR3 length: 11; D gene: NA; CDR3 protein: CASSPNRGYTF; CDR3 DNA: TGTGCCAGCAGCCCGAATAGGGGCTACACCTTC
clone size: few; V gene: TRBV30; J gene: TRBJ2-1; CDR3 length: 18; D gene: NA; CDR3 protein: CAWTKGGGSFPSHNEQFF; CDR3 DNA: TGTGCCTGGACCAAAGGGGGCGGGAGTTTTCCTAGCCACAATGAGCAGTTCTTC
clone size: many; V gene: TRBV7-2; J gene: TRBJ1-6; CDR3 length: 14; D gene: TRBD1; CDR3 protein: CASKTGGGNSPLHF; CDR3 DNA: TGTGCCAGCAAAACAGGGGGTGGGAATTCACCCCTCCACTTT
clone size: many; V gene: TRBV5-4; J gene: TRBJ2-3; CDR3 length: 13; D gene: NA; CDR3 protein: CASSPRTEDTQYF; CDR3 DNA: TGTGCCAGCAGCCCTCGGACAGAAGATACGCAGTATTTT
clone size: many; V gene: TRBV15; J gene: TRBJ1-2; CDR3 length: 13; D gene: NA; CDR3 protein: CATSARTQGGYTF; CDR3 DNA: TGTGCCACCAGCGCCCGAACACAGGGAGGCTACACCTTC
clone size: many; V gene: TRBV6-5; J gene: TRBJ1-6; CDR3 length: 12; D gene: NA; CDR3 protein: CASGEVVSPLHF; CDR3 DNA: TGTGCCAGCGGAGAGGTGGTTTCACCCCTCCACTTT
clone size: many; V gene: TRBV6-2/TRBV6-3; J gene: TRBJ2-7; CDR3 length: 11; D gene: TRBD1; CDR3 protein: CASRQGYEQYF; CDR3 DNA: TGTGCCAGCAGACAGGGGTACGAGCAGTACTTC
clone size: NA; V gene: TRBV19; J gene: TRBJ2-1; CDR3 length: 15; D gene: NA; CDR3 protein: CASSMSTGGNNEQFF; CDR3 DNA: TGTGCCAGTAGTATGAGTACCGGTGGGAACAATGAGCAGTTCTTC
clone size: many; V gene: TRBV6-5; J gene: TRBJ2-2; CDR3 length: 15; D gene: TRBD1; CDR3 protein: CASKSGTGNTGELFF; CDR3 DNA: TGTGCCAGCAAGTCGGGGACAGGGAACACCGGGGAGCTGTTTTTT
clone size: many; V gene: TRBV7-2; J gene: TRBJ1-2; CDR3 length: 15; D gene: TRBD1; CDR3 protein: CASSLGQGVYYGYTF; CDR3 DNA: TGTGCCAGCAGCTTGGGACAGGGGGTGTACTATGGCTACACCTTC
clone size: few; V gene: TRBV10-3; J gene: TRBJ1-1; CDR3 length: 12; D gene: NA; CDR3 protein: CAIMTLNTEAFF; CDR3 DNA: TGTGCCATCATGACGCTAAACACTGAAGCTTTCTTT
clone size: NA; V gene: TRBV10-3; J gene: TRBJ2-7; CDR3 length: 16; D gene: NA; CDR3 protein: CAISGDRDEGTYEQYF; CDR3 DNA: TGTGCCATCAGTGGTGACCGGGACGAAGGCACCTACGAGCAGTACTTC
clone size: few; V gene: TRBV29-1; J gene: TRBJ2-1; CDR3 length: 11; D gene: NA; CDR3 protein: CSVDRSNEQFF; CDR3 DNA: TGCAGCGTTGACAGGTCTAATGAGCAGTTCTTC
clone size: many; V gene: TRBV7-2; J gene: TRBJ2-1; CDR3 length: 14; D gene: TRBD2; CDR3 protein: CASKKRGGLDEQFF; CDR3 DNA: TGTGCCTCCAAAAAGCGGGGGGGTCTCGATGAGCAGTTCTTC
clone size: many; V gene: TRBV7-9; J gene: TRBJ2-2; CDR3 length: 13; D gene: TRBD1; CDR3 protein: CASSEDRAGELFF; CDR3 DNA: TGTGCCAGCAGCGAGGACAGGGCCGGGGAGCTGTTTTTT
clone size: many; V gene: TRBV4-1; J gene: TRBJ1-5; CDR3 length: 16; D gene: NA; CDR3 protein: CASSPMPGVSNQPQHF; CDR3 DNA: TGCGCCAGCAGCCCGATGCCGGGCGTTAGCAATCAGCCCCAGCATTTT
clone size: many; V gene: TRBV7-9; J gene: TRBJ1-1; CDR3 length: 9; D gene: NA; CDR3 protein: CASPTEAFF; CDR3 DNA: TGTGCCAGCCCCACTGAAGCTTTCTTT
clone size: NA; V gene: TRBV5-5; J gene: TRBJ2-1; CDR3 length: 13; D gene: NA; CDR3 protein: CASSLKGDSSKFF; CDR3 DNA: TGTGCCAGCAGCTTGAAGGGGGATTCCAGTAAGTTCTTC
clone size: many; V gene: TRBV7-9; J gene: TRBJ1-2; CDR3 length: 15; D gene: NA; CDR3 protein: CASSLAPGPISGYTF; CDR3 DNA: TGTGCCAGCAGCTTAGCACCTGGGCCCATAAGTGGCTACACCTTC
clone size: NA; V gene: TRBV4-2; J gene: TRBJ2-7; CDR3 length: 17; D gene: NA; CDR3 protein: CASSQDIWSSPSYEQYF; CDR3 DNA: TGTGCCAGCAGCCAAGATATTTGGTCTAGTCCCTCCTACGAGCAGTACTTC
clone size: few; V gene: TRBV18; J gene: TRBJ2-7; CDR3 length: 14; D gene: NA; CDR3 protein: CASSRKKAGAEQYF; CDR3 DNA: TGTGCCAGCTCAAGAAAAAAGGCCGGCGCCGAGCAGTACTTC
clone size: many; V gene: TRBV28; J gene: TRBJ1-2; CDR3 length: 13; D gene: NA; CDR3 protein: CASSPSGLYGYTF; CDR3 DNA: TGTGCCAGCAGTCCCAGTGGGTTGTATGGCTACACCTTC
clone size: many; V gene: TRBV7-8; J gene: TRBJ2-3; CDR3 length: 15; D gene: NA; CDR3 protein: CASSLGRLHRDTQYF; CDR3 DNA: TGTGCCAGCAGCTTAGGGAGACTCCACCGAGATACGCAGTATTTT
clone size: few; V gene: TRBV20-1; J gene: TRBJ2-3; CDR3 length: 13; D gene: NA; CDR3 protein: CSAFWGITDTQYF; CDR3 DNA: TGCAGTGCCTTCTGGGGGATCACAGATACGCAGTATTTT
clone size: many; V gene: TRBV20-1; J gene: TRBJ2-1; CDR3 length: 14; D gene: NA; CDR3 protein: CSARVANSGNEQFF; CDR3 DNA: TGCAGTGCTAGAGTTGCGAATTCTGGCAATGAGCAGTTCTTC
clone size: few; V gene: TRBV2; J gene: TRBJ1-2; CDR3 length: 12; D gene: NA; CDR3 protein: CARGRLGNGYTF; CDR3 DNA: TGTGCCAGGGGCCGCTTAGGGAATGGCTACACCTTC
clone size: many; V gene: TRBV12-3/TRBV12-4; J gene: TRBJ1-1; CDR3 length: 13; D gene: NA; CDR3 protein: CASSLPPNTEAFF; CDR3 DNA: TGTGCCAGCAGTTTGCCTCCAAACACTGAAGCTTTCTTT
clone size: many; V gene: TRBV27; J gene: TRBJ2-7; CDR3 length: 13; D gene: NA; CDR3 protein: CASSQGLSYEQYF; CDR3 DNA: TGTGCCAGCAGCCAGGGTCTCTCCTACGAGCAGTACTTC
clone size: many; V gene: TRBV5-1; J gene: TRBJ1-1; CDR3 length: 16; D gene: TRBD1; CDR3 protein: CASSPSGTGGLTEAFF; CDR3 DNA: TGCGCCAGCAGCCCCTCCGGGACAGGGGGCCTCACTGAAGCTTTCTTT
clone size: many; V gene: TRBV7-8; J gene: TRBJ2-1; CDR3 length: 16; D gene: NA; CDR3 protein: CASSSTAASSYNEQFF; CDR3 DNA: TGTGCCAGCAGCTCAACAGCGGCTAGCTCCTACAATGAGCAGTTCTTC
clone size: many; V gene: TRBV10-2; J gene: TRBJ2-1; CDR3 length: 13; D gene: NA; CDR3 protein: CASREERYNEQFF; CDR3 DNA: TGCGCCAGCAGGGAAGAACGATACAATGAGCAGTTCTTC
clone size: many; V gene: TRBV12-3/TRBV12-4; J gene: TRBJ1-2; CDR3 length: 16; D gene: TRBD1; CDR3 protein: CASRTVRDRGLYGYTF; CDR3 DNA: TGTGCCAGCAGGACTGTCCGGGACAGGGGGCTTTATGGCTACACCTTC
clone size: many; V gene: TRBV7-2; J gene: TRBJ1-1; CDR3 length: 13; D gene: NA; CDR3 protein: CASSLAGPYEAFF; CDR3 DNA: TGTGCCAGCAGCTTAGCAGGACCGTATGAAGCTTTCTTT
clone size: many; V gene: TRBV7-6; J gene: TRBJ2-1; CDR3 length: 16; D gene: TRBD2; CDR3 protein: CASSRTGTSGYNEQFF; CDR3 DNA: TGTGCCAGCAGCAGGACCGGGACTAGCGGATACAATGAGCAGTTCTTC
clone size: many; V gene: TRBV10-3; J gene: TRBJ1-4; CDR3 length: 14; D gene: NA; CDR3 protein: CAISEGATNEKLFF; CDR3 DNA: TGTGCCATCAGTGAGGGGGCAACTAATGAAAAACTGTTTTTT